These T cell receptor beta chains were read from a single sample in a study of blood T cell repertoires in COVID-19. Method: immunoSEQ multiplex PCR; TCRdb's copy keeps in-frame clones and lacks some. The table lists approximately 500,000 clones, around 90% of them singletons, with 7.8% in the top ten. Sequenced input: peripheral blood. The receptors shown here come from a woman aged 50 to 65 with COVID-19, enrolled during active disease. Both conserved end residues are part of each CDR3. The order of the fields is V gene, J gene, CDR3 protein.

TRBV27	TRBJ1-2	CASRKTGQGTHYGYTF
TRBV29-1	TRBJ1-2	CSVVEDSRGIDTF
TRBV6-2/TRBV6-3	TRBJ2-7	CASSYPGTGGFYEQYF
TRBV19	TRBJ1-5	CACTRTGHSNQPQHF
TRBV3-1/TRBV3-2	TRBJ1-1	CASSQTARGTEAFF
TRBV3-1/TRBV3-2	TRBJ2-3	CASSQGTPGGDTQYF
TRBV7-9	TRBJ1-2	CASSPVRDYGYTF
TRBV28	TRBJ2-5	CASWSQGMGETQYF
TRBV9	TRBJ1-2	CASSGGGETFYGYTF
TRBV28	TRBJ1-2	CASSPIGQGGYTF
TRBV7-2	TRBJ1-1	CASSLDFNSMNTEAFF
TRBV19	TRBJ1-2	CASSIPGHTIVGYTF
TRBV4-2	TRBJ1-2	CASSPTSGEHNYGYTF
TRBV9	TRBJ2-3	CASMGSRTDTQYF
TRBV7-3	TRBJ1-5	CASSQHGQSRQPQHF
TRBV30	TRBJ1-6	CAWSRGQDNSPLHF
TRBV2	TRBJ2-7	CASSEMRQGTYEQYF
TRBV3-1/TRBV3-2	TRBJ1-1	CASSPYYNSVEAFF
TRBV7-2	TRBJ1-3	CASSLDGGARGNTIYF
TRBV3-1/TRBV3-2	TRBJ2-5	CASSHGNRVETQYF
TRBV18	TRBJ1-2	CASSPGSQGYGYTF
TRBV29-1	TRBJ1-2	CSVYKGQGNYGYTF
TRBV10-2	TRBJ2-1	CASSESGTAYYNEQFF